This entry describes one TCR beta chain. V trimming: 2 bases; J trimming: 11 bases; junction bases outside the gene matches: 13. The germline CDR1 and CDR2 sequences are SGDLS and YYNGEE. The CDR3 consists of 15 residues. A second PCR, run for roughly 7 to 11 cycles, used a sample-barcoded 5' primer plus a J-beta primer mix. TCRdb analysed the 5' RACE reads with MiXCR anew, one entry per CDR3 protein. The data hold 790,000 or so distinct CDR3 sequences, with less than 60% observed a single time. The sample comes from a study of blood T cells in healthy people across ages. Donor samples were obtained from healthy Caucasian individuals from Russia, aged 6 to 90. Each donor's blood draw was around 10 milliliters of peripheral blood.

This sequence originates from an older man in good health. This chain connects TRBV9 to TRBJ2-5, with 9 nucleotides matching TRBD2. Specimen: blood. The DNA for the CDR3 is TGTGCCAGCAGCGTTGGGACTAGCAGAGAGGTTGAGCAGTACTTC. Encoded protein: CASSVGTSREVEQYF.